The entry below gives a single T cell receptor (beta chain) sequence along with its context. Per the original methods: Reference gene primer amplification yielded estimated nucleated cell counts. Measured with immunoSEQ multiplex PCR; TCRdb has only the in-frame clones, and not every one. V, J and clone size reflect that table, while D and trimming were determined from the DNA. The sample holds tens of thousands of clones, roughly nine tenths seen once. Trimming took 0 bases from V and 10 from J; bases not matched to a gene: 7. CDR3 length: 14 residues. CDR1 SEHNR and CDR2 FQNEAQ come from the germline V gene (reference sequence). The sample originates from a study of blood T cell repertoires in COVID-19.

The material sequenced was peripheral blood. The rearrangement joins TRBV7-9 to TRBJ1-2; TRBD1 agrees at 8 bases. This sequence originates from a woman in her fifties or sixties in a cohort sampled during active COVID-19. The CDR3 DNA is TGTGCCAGCAGCTTAGCGGACAGGGCTCCAGACTACACCTTC. Protein sequence: CASSLADRAPDYTF.